Shown below are 21 T cell receptor beta chains from a single sample sequenced in a study of regulatory T cells in long-lasting Graves disease. According to the study, TCR beta libraries were built with iRepertoire HTBI primers and CDR3-region Arm-PCR. TCRdb ran MiXCR on the multiplex PCR reads and lists one entry per CDR3 protein. The table has around 480,000 distinct CDR3 sequences, around 15% seen once. Time point given: newly diagnosed GD, antithyroid drugs for less than 3 months. From RNA extracted from PBMCs, the TCR library was made. This sample also belongs to another study, concerning T cells in Graves' hyperthyroidism and ophthalmopathy.

The sample consisted of peripheral blood mononuclear cells (PBMCs), taken at new diagnosis, from a patient treated with antithyroid drugs. These receptors came from a man aged 40-49 years with Graves disease.

This clonotype was observed many times. The chain carries TRBV7-6 and TRBJ1-2; 8 bases are shared with TRBD1. Looked up from germline, CDR1 is SGHVS and CDR2 is FNYEAQ. The junction had 6 bases not matched to a gene; V was cut back by 5 bases and J by 7 bases. The CDR3 is made up of 13 amino acids. The CDR3 DNA is TGTGCCAGCAGCCCCCGGACAGGGCTTGGCTACACCTTC. Amino acid sequence: CASSPRTGLGYTF.

The chain recombines TRBV28 with TRBJ2-7, with D possibly matching TRBD2 (6 bases). Trimming left V 8 bases short and J 6 bases short, with 14 bases between. Per germline, CDR1 MDHEN and CDR2 SYDVKM. This CDR3 spans 12 amino acids. The CDR3 region has the DNA TGTGCCAGCGGAGCTAGCGAGGCCGAGCAGTACTTC. Amino acid sequence: CASGASEAEQYF.

Ten or more counts support this clonotype. V and J are TRBV12-3 or TRBV12-4 and TRBJ1-1, with 10 bases identical to TRBD1. The ends lost 5 bases at V and 1 base at J; junction bases unmatched: 7. There are 16 residues in the CDR3. The CDR3 bases are TGTGCCAGCAGTCACCCGACAGGGGGCAGGAACACTGAAGCTTTCTTT. It encodes CASSHPTGGRNTEAFF.

This clonotype turned up a few times. The chain carries TRBV7-2 and TRBJ1-1; D not certain. V was trimmed by 2 bases and J by 1 base, leaving 8 bases between them. The CDR3 extends over 14 amino acids. Germline assignment: CDR1 SGHTA and CDR2 FQGNSA. This CDR3 reads CASSLSWGNTEAFF. CDR3 DNA sequence: TGTGCCAGCAGCTTATCTTGGGGGAACACTGAAGCTTTCTTT.

This clonotype was detected ten times or more. The chain has TRBV3-1 and TRBJ2-7, with a tentative D call TRBD2 (6 bases). The germline V and J ends were trimmed by 4 bases and 1 base, with 11 bases remaining between them. The CDR3 contains 14 residues. Germline V gene sequence: CDR1 LGHDT, CDR2 YNNKEL (reference sequence). The CDR3 here is CASSLKGGSYEQYF. CDR3 DNA: TGTGCCAGCAGCCTGAAGGGAGGTTCCTACGAGCAGTACTTC.

This sequence joins TRBV5-1 and TRBJ2-2; D is uncertain. The V end lost 6 bases, the J end lost 6 bases, and 21 bases lay between the germline ends. CDR3 length equals 16 residues. The germline gives CDR1 SGHRS, CDR2 YFSETQ. CDR3 sequence reads: CASTPSQRDVSGELFF. CDR3 nucleotides: TGCGCCAGCACCCCTTCCCAAAGGGATGTATCCGGGGAGCTGTTTTTT.

This chain uses TRBV12-5 with TRBJ1-3; D is unclear. CDR1 is LGHNT, CDR2 FRNRAP, per germline. This CDR3 is 14 amino acids long. The V end was cut by 4 bases, the J end by 7 bases, with 14 bases between. The CDR3 reads CASGYSQRANTIYF. DNA for the CDR3: TGTGCTAGTGGTTACTCACAGCGTGCGAACACCATATATTTT.

This clonotype was found many times. The chain joins TRBV18 to TRBJ2-2, with 14 bases aligning to TRBD2. The V gene end was trimmed by 8 bases and the J gene end by 2 bases; junction bases not matched to a gene: 7. Germline V gene sequence: CDR1 KGHSH, CDR2 LQKENI. The CDR3 sequence is 17 residues long. The CDR3 is CASSPGLAGVNTGELFF. The CDR3, as DNA: TGTGCCAGCAGCCCGGGACTAGCGGGAGTCAACACCGGGGAGCTGTTTTTT.

There are many counts of this clonotype. The chain links TRBV6-2 or TRBV6-3 to TRBJ2-1; D is unresolved. Per germline, CDR1 MNHEY and CDR2 SVGEGT. V lost 4 bases and J lost 0, with 4 bases in between. The length of the CDR3 is 13 residues. The CDR3 region has the DNA TGTGCCAGCAGTTTCGACTCCTACAATGAGCAGTTCTTC. It is translated as CASSFDSYNEQFF.

This clonotype occurred many times. V usage is TRBV24-1 and J usage is TRBJ2-2, with TRBD2 identical over 7 bases. After removal of 3 bases from V and 8 bases from J, the junction contained 17 bases not matched to a gene. CDR3 size: 18 residues. Looked up from germline, CDR1 is KGHDR and CDR2 is SFDVKD. The CDR3 protein is CATSDPAGSPAGKGELFF. Written as DNA, the CDR3 is TGTGCCACCAGTGATCCCGCCGGGTCTCCAGCGGGAAAAGGGGAGCTGTTTTTT.

In its sample, this clonotype was seen many times. This chain links TRBV28 with TRBJ2-1, with TRBD2 matching 8 bases. After removal of 9 bases from V and 0 bases from J, the junction contained 10 bases not matched to a gene. The CDR3 runs 16 residues. Looked up from germline, CDR1 is MDHEN and CDR2 is SYDVKM. CDR3 sequence reads: CASRGGRVASYNEQFF. As DNA, the CDR3 is TGTGCCAGTCGCGGGGGGCGGGTCGCCTCCTACAATGAGCAGTTCTTC.

Notes on this clonotype: A much larger clone differs from this one at a single base, so this may be a read error. The chain links TRBV18 to TRBJ2-5; D perhaps matches TRBD1 (6 bases). V was shortened by 3 bases and J by 1 base, with 12 bases between the two germline ends. The germline V gene has CDR1 KGHSH and CDR2 LQKENI. The CDR3 runs to 15 residues. CDR3: CASSPQGHLQETQYF. In DNA, the CDR3 is TGTGCCAGCTCACCGCAGGGACATCTCCAAGAGACCCAGTACTTC. The full variable domain, in which reference TRBV18 and TRBJ2-5 provide the parts outside the CDR3, is NAGVMQNPRHLVRRRGQEARLRCSPMKGHSHVYWYRQLPEEGLKFMVYLQKENIIDESGMPKERFSAEFPKEGPSILRIQQVVRGDSAAYFCASSPQGHLQETQYFGPGTRLLVL.

This clonotype has more than one count but fewer than ten. This chain connects TRBV15 to TRBJ2-7, with 8 bases fitting TRBD1. Germline assignment: CDR1 LNHNV and CDR2 YYDKDF (reference sequence). V dropped 5 bases and J dropped 7; count of bases not matched to a gene: 7. There are 13 residues in the CDR3. The chain's CDR3 is CATSRQGSNEQYF. The CDR3 DNA sequence: TGTGCCACCAGCCGACAGGGGTCGAATGAGCAGTACTTC.

This clonotype occurred a few times. This may arise from a read error, as a much more abundant clone is one base away. J is TRBJ2-1 and V is TRBV3-1; D gene uncertain. V was pared by 1 base and J by 5 bases, with 3 bases between. This CDR3 is 12 amino acids long. Germline V lookup: CDR1 LGHDT, CDR2 YNNKEL (reference sequence). CDR3 loop: CASSQVHNEQFF. DNA of the CDR3: TGTGCCAGCAGCCAAGTTCACAATGAGCAGTTCTTC.

The chain joins TRBV29-1 to TRBJ2-7; perhaps TRBD1 as D (5 bases). Germline values: CDR1 SQVTM, CDR2 ANQGSEA. V was shortened by 4 bases and J by 2 bases, with 12 bases between the two germline ends. CDR3 length: 13 amino acids. The chain's CDR3 is CSVVGRGTYEQYF. In DNA, the CDR3 is TGCAGCGTTGTTGGTAGGGGAACCTACGAGCAGTACTTC.

In its sample, this clonotype was seen many times. The rearrangement uses TRBV12-3 or TRBV12-4 and TRBJ1-1; D unclear. The CDR3 is 11 amino acids. V was clipped by 5 bases and J by 10 bases, with 11 bases between them. CDR3 residues: CASSPPGRAFF. The CDR3 region has the DNA TGTGCCAGCAGTCCCCCCGGAAGAGCTTTCTTT.

This clonotype came up many times. This chain uses TRBV19 with TRBJ2-1; 7 bases fit TRBD1. The CDR3 is 16 amino acids. V gave up 1 base and J gave up 2 bases; unmatched junction bases: 5. The germline CDR1 and CDR2 sequences are LNHDA and SQIVND (reference sequence). This CDR3 is CASSIAGGRAYNEQFF. CDR3 nucleotide sequence: TGTGCCAGTAGTATAGCAGGGGGAAGGGCCTACAATGAGCAGTTCTTC.

This clonotype was seen ten or more times. CDR3 nucleotide sequence: TGTGCCAGCAGCCTGGGACTTGGGGGTCCCTACGAGCAGTACTTC. Translating gives CASSLGLGGPYEQYF. This chain connects TRBV28 to TRBJ2-7, with D perhaps TRBD2 (6 bases). Looked up from germline, CDR1 is MDHEN and CDR2 is SYDVKM. The V and J ends lost 6 bases and 2 bases respectively, with 17 bases between them. The CDR3 covers 15 residues.

At least ten counts were recorded for this clonotype. This chain connects TRBV6-1 to TRBJ2-7; TRBD1 matches 9 bases. The CDR3 has 15 residues. Germline loops: CDR1 MNHNS, CDR2 SASEGT. With V trimmed by 4 bases and J by 6 bases, 10 bases remained unmatched. CDR3 nucleotides: TGTGCCAGCAGTGTTGTCGGGACAGGGTCGACCGAGCAGTACTTC. It is translated as CASSVVGTGSTEQYF.

The genes are TRBV10-3 and TRBJ2-6, with D uncertain. The CDR3 runs 13 residues. V shed 7 bases and J shed 1 base, with 5 bases lying between them. Germline assignment: CDR1 ENHRY and CDR2 SYGVKD. Written as DNA, the CDR3 is TGTGCCATCAAGCCTTCTGGGGCCAACGTCCTGACTTTC. This gives the protein CAIKPSGANVLTF.

This clonotype was recorded at least ten times. This chain uses TRBV3-1 with TRBJ2-7; D gene uncertain. Germline values: CDR1 LGHDT, CDR2 YNNKEL (reference sequence). The V end was cut by 11 bases, the J end by 2 bases, with 22 bases between. This CDR3 has 15 residues. CDR3 nucleotides: TGTGCCTGCCTTGCTGCGAGGAGTTCTACCTACGAGCAGTACTTC. Translation: CACLAARSSTYEQYF.